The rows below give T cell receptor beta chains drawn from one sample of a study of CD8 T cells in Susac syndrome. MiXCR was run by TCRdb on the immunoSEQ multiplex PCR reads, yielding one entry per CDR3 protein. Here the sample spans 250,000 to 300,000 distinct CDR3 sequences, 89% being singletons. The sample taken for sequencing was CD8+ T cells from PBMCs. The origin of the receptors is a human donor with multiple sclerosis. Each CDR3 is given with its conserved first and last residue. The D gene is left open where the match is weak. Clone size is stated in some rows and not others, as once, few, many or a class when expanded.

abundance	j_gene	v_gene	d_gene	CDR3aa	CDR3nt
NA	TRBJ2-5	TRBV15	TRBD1	CATSRDPRQGVETQYF	TGTGCCACCAGCAGAGATCCGAGACAGGGGGTAGAGACCCAGTACTTC
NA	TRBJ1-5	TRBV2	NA	CASSEEANQPQHF	TGTGCCAGCAGTGAAGAGGCAAATCAGCCCCAGCATTTT
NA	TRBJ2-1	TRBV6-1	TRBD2	CASSDRTSGGDEQFF	TGTGCCAGCAGTGACAGGACTAGCGGGGGGGATGAGCAGTTCTTC
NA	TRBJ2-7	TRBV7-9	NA	CASSYGHSWEQYF	TGTGCCAGCAGCTACGGACATTCATGGGAGCAGTACTTC
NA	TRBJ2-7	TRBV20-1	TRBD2	CSARDRGGESYEQYF	TGCAGTGCTAGAGATCGGGGAGGGGAGTCCTACGAGCAGTACTTC
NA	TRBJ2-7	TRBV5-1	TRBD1	CASSGQGAQEQYF	TGCGCCAGCTCAGGACAGGGGGCGCAAGAGCAGTACTTC
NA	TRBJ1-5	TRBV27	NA	CASSLIGSFGSNQPQHF	TGTGCCAGCAGTTTAATCGGGTCCTTCGGGAGCAATCAGCCCCAGCATTTT
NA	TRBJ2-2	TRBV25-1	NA	CASSGVSGELFF	TGTGCCAGCAGCGGGGTCTCCGGGGAGCTGTTTTTT
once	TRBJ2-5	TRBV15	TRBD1	CATSREIVGLTGFQETQYF	TGTGCCACCAGCAGAGAAATCGTGGGCTTGACAGGGTTCCAAGAGACCCAGTACTTC
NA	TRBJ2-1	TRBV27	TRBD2	CASSPPNGGANEQFF	TGTGCCAGCAGTCCCCCCAACGGGGGGGCGAATGAGCAGTTCTTC
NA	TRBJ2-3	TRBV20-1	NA	CSARGGGGQADTQYF	TGCAGTGCTAGAGGGGGAGGGGGTCAGGCAGATACGCAGTATTTT
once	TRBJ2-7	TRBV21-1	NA	CASSKPGQAPLSYEQYF	TGTGCCAGCAGCAAGCCGGGACAGGCCCCACTTTCCTACGAGCAGTACTTC
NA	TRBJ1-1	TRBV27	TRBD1	CASSLSGGQAEAFF	TGTGCCAGCAGTTTATCGGGGGGACAGGCTGAAGCTTTCTTT
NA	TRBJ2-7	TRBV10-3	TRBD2	CAIEASGSYEQYF	TGTGCCATCGAGGCTAGCGGGAGTTACGAGCAGTACTTC
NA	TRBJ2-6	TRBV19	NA	CASSIGPGANVLTF	TGTGCCAGTAGTATAGGTCCTGGGGCCAACGTCCTGACTTTC
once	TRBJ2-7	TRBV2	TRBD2	CASREGSGGSYEQYF	TGTGCCAGCAGAGAAGGTAGCGGGGGCTCCTACGAGCAGTACTTC
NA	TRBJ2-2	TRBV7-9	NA	CASSYSTTSVGELFF	TGTGCCAGCAGCTACTCGACAACAAGCGTCGGGGAGCTGTTTTTT
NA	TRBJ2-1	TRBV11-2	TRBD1	CASSYRDRGNNEQFF	TGTGCCAGCAGCTACCGGGACAGGGGAAACAATGAGCAGTTCTTC
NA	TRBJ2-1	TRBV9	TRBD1	CASSVDRGNNEQFF	TGTGCCAGCAGTGTCGACAGGGGGAACAATGAGCAGTTCTTC
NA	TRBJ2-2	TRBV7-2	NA	CASSLSGWGTGELFF	TGTGCCAGCAGCTTATCAGGGTGGGGCACCGGGGAGCTGTTTTTT
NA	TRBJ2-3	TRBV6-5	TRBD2	CASSYSLAGGTDTQYF	TGTGCCAGCAGTTACTCGCTAGCGGGAGGCACAGATACGCAGTATTTT
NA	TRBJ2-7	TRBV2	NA	CASRSSPGQRSSYEQYF	TGTGCCAGCAGAAGCTCTCCGGGACAAAGGAGCTCCTACGAGCAGTACTTC
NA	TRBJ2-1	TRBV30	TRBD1	CAWGTGYNEQFF	TGTGCCTGGGGGACAGGGTACAATGAGCAGTTCTTC
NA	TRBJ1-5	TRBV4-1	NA	CASSQELPRRGSQPQHF	TGCGCCAGCAGCCAAGAACTACCGAGGAGGGGGAGCCAGCCCCAGCATTTT
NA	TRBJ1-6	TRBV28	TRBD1	CASIGQGQISPLHF	TGTGCCAGCATTGGACAGGGGCAAATCTCACCCCTCCACTTT
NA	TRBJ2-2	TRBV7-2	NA	CATSGLLNTGELFF	TGTGCCACTTCGGGACTGCTGAACACCGGGGAGCTGTTTTTT
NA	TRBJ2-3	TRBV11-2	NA	CASSLDWAGITDTQYF	TGTGCCAGCAGCTTAGACTGGGCAGGGATTACAGATACGCAGTATTTT
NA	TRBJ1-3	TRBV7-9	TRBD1	CASSLAPGQGAGNTIYF	TGTGCCAGCAGCTTAGCCCCGGGACAGGGGGCTGGAAACACCATATATTTT
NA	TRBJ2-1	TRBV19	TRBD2	CASSHGGAHYNEQFF	TGTGCCAGTAGCCACGGGGGGGCCCACTACAATGAGCAGTTCTTC
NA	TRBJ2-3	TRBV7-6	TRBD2	CASSRLAGPDTQYF	TGTGCCAGCAGTCGACTAGCGGGACCAGATACGCAGTATTTT
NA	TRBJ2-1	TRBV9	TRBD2	CASTQGLALGNEQFF	TGTGCCAGCACCCAAGGACTAGCGCTGGGCAATGAGCAGTTCTTC
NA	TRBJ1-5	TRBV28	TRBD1	CASSRDRVGDGSQPQHF	TGTGCCAGCAGCCGGGACAGGGTCGGCGATGGAAGTCAGCCCCAGCATTTT
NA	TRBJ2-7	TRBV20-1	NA	CSAIGTRRREIYYEQYF	TGCAGTGCTATAGGGACCAGGCGCCGGGAGATTTACTACGAGCAGTACTTC
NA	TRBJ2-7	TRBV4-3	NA	CASSQAGGGYPYEQYF	TGCGCCAGCAGCCAAGCAGGAGGGGGTTATCCCTACGAGCAGTACTTC
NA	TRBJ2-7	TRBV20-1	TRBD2	CSACGTTAAYEQYF	TGCAGTGCCTGTGGGACTACCGCTGCCTACGAGCAGTACTTC
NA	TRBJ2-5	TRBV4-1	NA	CASSQSETSPETQYF	TGCGCCAGCAGCCAGTCGGAAACTAGCCCGGAGACCCAGTACTTC
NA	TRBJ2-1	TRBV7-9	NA	CASSHEYSNEQFF	TGTGCCAGCAGCCACGAGTATTCGAATGAGCAGTTCTTC
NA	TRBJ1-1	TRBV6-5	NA	CASSYRTAAEAFF	TGTGCCAGCAGTTACCGGACTGCGGCTGAAGCTTTCTTT
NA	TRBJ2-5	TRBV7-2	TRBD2	CASSFASGRAAVTQYF	TGTGCCAGCAGCTTTGCTAGCGGGAGGGCCGCCGTGACCCAGTACTTC
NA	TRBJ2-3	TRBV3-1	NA	CASSQVRRSDTQYF	TGTGCCAGCAGCCAAGTGCGGAGATCAGATACGCAGTATTTT
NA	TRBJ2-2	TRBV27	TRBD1	CASQGGMSGELFF	TGTGCCAGCCAAGGGGGCATGTCCGGGGAGCTGTTTTTT
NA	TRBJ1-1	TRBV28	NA	CASTGDGYTEAFF	TGTGCCAGCACAGGGGATGGGTACACTGAAGCTTTCTTT
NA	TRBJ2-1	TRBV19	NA	CASSIGSSLYNEQFF	TGTGCCAGTAGTATAGGTAGCAGCCTTTACAATGAGCAGTTCTTC
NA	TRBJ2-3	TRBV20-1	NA	CSARRALTDTQYF	TGCAGTGCTAGGAGAGCCCTCACAGATACGCAGTATTTT
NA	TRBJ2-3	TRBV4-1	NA	CASSQGPSAVDTQYF	TGCGCCAGCAGCCAAGGACCCAGCGCCGTAGATACGCAGTATTTT
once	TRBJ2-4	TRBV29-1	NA	CSVLQDAKNIQYF	TGCAGCGTTCTACAGGACGCCAAAAACATTCAGTACTTC
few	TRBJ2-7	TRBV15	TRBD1	CATSLRQGNYEQYF	TGTGCCACCAGCCTACGACAGGGAAACTACGAGCAGTACTTC
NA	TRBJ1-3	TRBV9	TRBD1	CASSVSGTGAGNTIYF	TGTGCCAGCAGCGTATCTGGGACAGGGGCTGGAAACACCATATATTTT
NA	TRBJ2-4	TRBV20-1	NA	CSARGPVDGIQNIQYF	TGCAGTGCTAGAGGTCCTGTTGACGGCATTCAAAACATTCAGTACTTC
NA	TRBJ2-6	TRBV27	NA	CASSLLSFSGANVLTF	TGTGCCAGCAGTTTATTATCCTTCTCAGGGGCCAACGTCCTGACTTTC
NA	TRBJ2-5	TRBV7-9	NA	CAPNEITGRQETQYF	TGTGCCCCTAACGAAATCACAGGGCGGCAAGAGACCCAGTACTTC
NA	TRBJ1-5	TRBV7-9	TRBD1	CATQETGRQHF	TGTGCCACCCAGGAGACAGGGCGACAGCATTTT